This TCR beta chain was recorded in a study of blood T cells in healthy people across ages. The overall study: T cells yielded about one barcoded beta molecule per two cells through template switching.

Between the trimmed V and J ends, which lost 1 base and 3 bases, there was a span of 12 bases. This CDR3 contains 15 residues. CDR1 and CDR2 from the germline V gene are SGHAT and FQNNGV. Roughly 9.8 milliliters of peripheral blood were drawn from each donor. Study-level findings and limits: Observed TCR beta diversity showed a strong correlation with the percentage of naive T cells as measured by flow cytometry.

Primers used in a second PCR of about 6 to 12 cycles were a sample-barcoded 5' primer and a J-beta primer mix. The authors tagged each cDNA molecule using a template-switch adaptor with 12 random nucleotides. Using its own MiXCR run on the 5' RACE reads, TCRdb lists one record per CDR3 protein. The profile shows about 780,000 distinct CDR3 sequences, about half of them singletons. This clonotype has only a few counts. Its antigen remains unknown. This clonotype was obtained from an elderly man in good health. The sequencing sample was made of blood. This chain uses TRBV11-2 with TRBJ2-5; no definite D call. For the CDR3, the DNA is TGTGCCAGCAGCTTAGGACGTATGGCGGAAGAGACCCAGTACTTC. This encodes CASSLGRMAEETQYF.